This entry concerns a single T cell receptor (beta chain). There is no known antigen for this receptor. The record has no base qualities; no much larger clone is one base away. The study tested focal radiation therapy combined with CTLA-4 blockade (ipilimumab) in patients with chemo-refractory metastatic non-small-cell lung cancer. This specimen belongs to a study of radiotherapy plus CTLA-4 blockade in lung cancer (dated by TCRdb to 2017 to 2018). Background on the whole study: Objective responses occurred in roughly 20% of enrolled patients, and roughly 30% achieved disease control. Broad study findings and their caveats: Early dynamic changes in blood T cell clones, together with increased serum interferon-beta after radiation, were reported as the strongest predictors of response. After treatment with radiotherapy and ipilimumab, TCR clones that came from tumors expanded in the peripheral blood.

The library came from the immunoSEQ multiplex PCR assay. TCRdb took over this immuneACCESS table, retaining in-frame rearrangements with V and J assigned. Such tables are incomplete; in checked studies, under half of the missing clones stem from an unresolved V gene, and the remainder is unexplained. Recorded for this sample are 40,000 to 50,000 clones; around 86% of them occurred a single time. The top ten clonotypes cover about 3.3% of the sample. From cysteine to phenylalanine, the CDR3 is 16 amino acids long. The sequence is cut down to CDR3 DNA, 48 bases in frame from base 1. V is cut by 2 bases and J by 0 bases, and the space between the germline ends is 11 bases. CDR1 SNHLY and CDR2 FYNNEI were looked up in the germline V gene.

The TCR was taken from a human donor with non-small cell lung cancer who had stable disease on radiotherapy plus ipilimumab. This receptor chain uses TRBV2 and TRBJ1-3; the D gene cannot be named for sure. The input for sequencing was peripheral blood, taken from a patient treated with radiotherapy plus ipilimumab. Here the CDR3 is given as CASSERQASSGNTIYF. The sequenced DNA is TGTGCCAGCAGTGAACGGCAGGCCTCCTCTGGAAACACCATATATTTT. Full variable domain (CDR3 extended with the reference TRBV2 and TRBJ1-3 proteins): EPEVTQTPSHQVTQMGQEVILRCVPISNHLYFYWYRQILGQKVEFLVSFYNNEISEKSEIFDDQFSVERPDGSNFTLKIRSTKLEDSAMYFCASSERQASSGNTIYFGEGSWLTVV.